This T cell receptor (beta chain) was observed in a study of blood T cell repertoires in COVID-19. Across the whole study: The samples span acute and convalescent COVID-19 from the United States, Italy and Spain.

All recovered Cohort 3 donors got two negative PCRs, got clearance, or saw symptom resolution. The germline gives CDR1 LGHNA, CDR2 YSLEER. The CDR3 runs 15 residues. Trimming at V came to 4 bases and at J to 3 bases, leaving 8 bases not matched to a gene. TCRdb's copy holds only in-frame clones and misses some; the assay was immunoSEQ multiplex PCR. Found here are 280,000 or so clones, 80% to 90% of them singletons; the top ten hold roughly 2%. This sequence joins TRBV4-3 and TRBJ2-7; 8 positions match TRBD2. The sequence was collected from a man aged 25 to 40 who had recovered from COVID-19. Sequencing was done on a sample of PBMCs or T cells enriched from blood (not recorded which). CDR3 bases: TGCGCCAGCAGCCGTCAAGCGGGGGCCGTCTACGAGCAGTACTTC. This encodes CASSRQAGAVYEQYF.